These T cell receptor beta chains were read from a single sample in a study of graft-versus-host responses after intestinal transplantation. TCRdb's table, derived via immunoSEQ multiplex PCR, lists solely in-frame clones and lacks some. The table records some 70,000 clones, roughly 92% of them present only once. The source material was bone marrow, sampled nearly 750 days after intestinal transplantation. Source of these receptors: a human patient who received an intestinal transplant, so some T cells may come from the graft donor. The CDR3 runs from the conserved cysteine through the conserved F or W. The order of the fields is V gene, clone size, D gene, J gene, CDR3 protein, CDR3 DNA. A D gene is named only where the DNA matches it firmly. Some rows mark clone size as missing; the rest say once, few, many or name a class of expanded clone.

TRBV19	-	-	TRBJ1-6	CASSGTNGSPLHF	TGTGCCAGTTCCGGGACGAACGGTTCACCCCTCCACTTT
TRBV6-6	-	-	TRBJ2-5	CASSYVLGQETQYF	TGTGCCAGCAGTTACGTTTTAGGTCAAGAGACCCAGTACTTC
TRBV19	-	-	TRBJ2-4	CASSIEPHYFRPNQTIAKNIQYF	TGTGCCAGTAGTATAGAACCCCACTATTTCAGACCAAATCAGACTATAGCCAAAAACATTCAGTACTTC
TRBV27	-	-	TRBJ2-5	CASSLGGGYWETQYF	TGTGCCAGCAGTTTAGGGGGGGGCTATTGGGAGACCCAGTACTTC
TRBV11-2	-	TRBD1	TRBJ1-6	CASSSGGQGLHF	TGTGCCAGCAGCTCAGGGGGACAGGGCCTCCACTTT
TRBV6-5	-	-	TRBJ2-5	CASGAHKSTETQYF	TGTGCCAGCGGGGCTCACAAATCGACAGAGACCCAGTACTTC
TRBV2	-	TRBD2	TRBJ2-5	CASTSGSGGFGETQYF	TGTGCCAGCACCAGCGGGAGCGGGGGTTTCGGAGAGACCCAGTACTTC
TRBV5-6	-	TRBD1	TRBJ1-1	CASSFFGPQGALDTEAFF	TGTGCCAGCAGCTTTTTTGGACCACAGGGGGCGTTAGACACTGAAGCTTTCTTT
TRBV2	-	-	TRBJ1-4	CTSSGQFGSEKLFF	TGTACCAGCAGTGGACAGTTTGGGTCGGAAAAACTGTTTTTT
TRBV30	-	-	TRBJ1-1	CAWSVLGNTEAFF	TGTGCCTGGAGTGTACTGGGCAACACTGAAGCTTTCTTT
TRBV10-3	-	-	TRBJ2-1	CAISGDSYNEQFF	TGTGCCATCAGTGGTGACTCTTACAATGAGCAGTTCTTC
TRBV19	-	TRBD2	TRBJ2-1	CASRRLGLAGDNEQFF	TGTGCCAGTAGGCGATTGGGACTAGCGGGAGACAATGAGCAGTTCTTC
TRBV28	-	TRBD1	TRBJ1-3	CASSQGQGRNTIYF	TGTGCCAGCAGCCAGGGACAGGGGCGAAACACCATATATTTT
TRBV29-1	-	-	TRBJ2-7	CSVEDKFYEQYF	TGCAGCGTTGAAGATAAGTTCTACGAGCAGTACTTC
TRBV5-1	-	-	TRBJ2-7	CASSLGPGEYEQYF	TGCGCCAGCAGCTTGGGGCCAGGGGAGTACGAGCAGTACTTC
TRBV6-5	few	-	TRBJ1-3	CASSRGNTIYF	TGTGCCAGCAGCCGTGGAAACACCATATATTTT
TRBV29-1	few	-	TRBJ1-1	CSVEYRLYHTEAFF	TGCAGCGTTGAATACAGGTTATATCACACTGAAGCTTTCTTT
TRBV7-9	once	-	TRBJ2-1	CASSSDNLNEQFF	TGTGCCAGCAGCTCAGACAATCTCAATGAGCAGTTCTTC
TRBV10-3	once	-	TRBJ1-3	CAISEEGSGNTIYF	TGTGCCATCAGTGAGGAGGGGTCGGGAAACACCATATATTTT
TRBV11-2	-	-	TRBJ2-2	CASSWDLSGVSGTGELFF	TGTGCCAGCAGCTGGGACCTCTCTGGGGTCTCGGGGACCGGGGAGCTGTTTTTT
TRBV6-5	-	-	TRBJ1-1	CASSYGGTGGEAFF	TGTGCCAGCAGTTACGGGGGCACAGGAGGCGAAGCTTTCTTT
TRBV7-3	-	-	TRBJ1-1	CASSGERGTEAFF	TGTGCCAGCAGCGGGGAGAGGGGGACTGAAGCTTTCTTT
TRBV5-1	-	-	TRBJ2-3	CASSLGTASTDTQYF	TGCGCCAGCAGCTTGGGGACGGCCAGCACAGATACGCAGTATTTT
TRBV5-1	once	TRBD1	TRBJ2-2	CASSPTGANTGELFF	TGCGCCAGCAGCCCCACAGGGGCGAACACCGGGGAGCTGTTTTTT
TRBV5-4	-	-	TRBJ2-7	CASSLVGVRNEQYF	TGTGCCAGCAGCTTGGTCGGTGTGCGGAACGAGCAGTACTTC
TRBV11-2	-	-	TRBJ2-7	CASSLVDIREYEQYF	TGTGCCAGCAGCTTAGTCGATATCCGGGAATACGAGCAGTACTTC
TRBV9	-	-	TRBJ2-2	CASSPQGPGELFF	TGTGCCAGCAGCCCACAGGGTCCCGGGGAGCTGTTTTTT
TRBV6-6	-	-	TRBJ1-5	CASSYDLPAQPQHF	TGTGCCAGCAGTTATGACCTCCCGGCCCAGCCCCAGCATTTT
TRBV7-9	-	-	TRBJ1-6	CASSSGQFNSPLHF	TGTGCCAGCAGCTCCGGACAGTTTAATTCACCCCTCCACTTT
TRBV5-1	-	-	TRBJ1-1	CASSLAGGYTEAFF	TGCGCCAGCAGCTTGGCGGGGGGGTACACTGAAGCTTTCTTT
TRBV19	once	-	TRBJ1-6	CASSSTPGQNSPLHF	TGTGCCAGTTCTTCTACACCGGGCCAAAATTCACCCCTCCACTTT
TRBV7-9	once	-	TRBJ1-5	CASGGNRNQPQHF	TGTGCCAGCGGCGGTAACAGGAATCAGCCCCAGCATTTT
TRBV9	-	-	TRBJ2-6	CASSVGRVSGANVLTF	TGTGCCAGCAGCGTAGGCAGGGTCTCTGGGGCCAACGTCCTGACTTTC
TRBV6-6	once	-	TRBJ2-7	CASSPPGPEQYF	TGTGCCAGCAGCCCCCCAGGGCCCGAGCAGTACTTC
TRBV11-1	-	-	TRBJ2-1	CASSMFANEQFF	TGTGCCAGCAGCATGTTCGCGAATGAGCAGTTCTTC
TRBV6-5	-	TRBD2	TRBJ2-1	CASSYLPSGRVEQFF	TGTGCCAGCAGTTACCTTCCTAGCGGGAGGGTTGAGCAGTTCTTC
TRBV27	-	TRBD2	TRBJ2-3	CASSFWGGRGDTQYF	TGTGCCAGCAGTTTTTGGGGGGGTAGAGGAGATACGCAGTATTTT
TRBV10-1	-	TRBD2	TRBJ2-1	CASSSGTRGVDEQFF	TGCGCCAGCAGTTCCGGGACTAGGGGAGTTGATGAGCAGTTCTTC
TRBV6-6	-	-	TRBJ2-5	CASRRDMTETQYF	TGTGCCAGCAGAAGAGATATGACGGAGACCCAGTACTTC
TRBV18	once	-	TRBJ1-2	CASGESSNYGYTF	TGTGCCAGCGGAGAGTCTTCTAACTATGGCTACACCTTC
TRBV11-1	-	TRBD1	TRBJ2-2	CASEEGGRGDTGELFF	TGTGCCAGTGAGGAAGGGGGCCGAGGCGACACCGGGGAGCTGTTTTTT
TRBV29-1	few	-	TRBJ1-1	CSVSGNTEAFF	TGCAGCGTTAGCGGGAACACTGAAGCTTTCTTT
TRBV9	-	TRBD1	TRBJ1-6	CASSSRTGGPNSPLHF	TGTGCCAGCAGCTCTCGGACAGGGGGCCCCAATTCACCCCTCCACTTT
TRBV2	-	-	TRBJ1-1	CASSEAPEKGTEAFF	TGTGCCAGCAGTGAAGCCCCCGAGAAAGGCACTGAAGCTTTCTTT
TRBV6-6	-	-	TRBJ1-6	CASSYQGGGNSPLHF	TGTGCCAGCAGTTACCAGGGTGGTGGGAATTCACCCCTCCACTTT
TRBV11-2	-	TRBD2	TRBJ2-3	CASSLDYLAGVVDTQYF	TGTGCCAGCAGCTTAGATTACCTAGCGGGAGTGGTAGATACGCAGTATTTT
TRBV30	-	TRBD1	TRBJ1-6	CAWSTDRDRDSPLHF	TGTGCCTGGAGTACCGACCGGGACAGAGATTCACCCCTCCACTTT
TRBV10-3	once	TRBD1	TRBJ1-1	CAIRETGLANTEAFF	TGTGCCATCAGAGAGACAGGGCTGGCGAACACTGAAGCTTTCTTT
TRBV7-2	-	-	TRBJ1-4	CASSRPGHPLLGEKLFF	TGTGCCAGCAGCCGTCCCGGTCATCCCCTCTTGGGGGAAAAACTGTTTTTT
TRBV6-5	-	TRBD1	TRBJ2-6	CASRQTGSGANVLTF	TGTGCCAGCAGGCAGACAGGGTCCGGGGCCAACGTCCTGACTTTC
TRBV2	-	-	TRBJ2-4	CASSRNRQNIQYF	TGTGCCAGCAGTCGGAACAGACAAAACATTCAGTACTTC
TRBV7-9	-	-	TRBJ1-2	CASSFGFLNYGYTF	TGTGCCAGCAGCTTTGGGTTCCTGAACTATGGCTACACCTTC
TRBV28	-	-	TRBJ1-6	CASSGLNYSPLHF	TGTGCCAGCAGCGGGCTGAATTATTCACCCCTCCACTTT
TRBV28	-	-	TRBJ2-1	CASSPAEGEQFF	TGTGCCAGCAGCCCCGCCGAGGGTGAGCAGTTCTTC
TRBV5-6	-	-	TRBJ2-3	CASSHTYNPDTQYF	TGTGCCAGCAGTCACACTTATAACCCAGATACGCAGTATTTT
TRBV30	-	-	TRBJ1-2	CAWSVTNYGYTF	TGTGCCTGGAGTGTAACTAACTATGGCTACACCTTC
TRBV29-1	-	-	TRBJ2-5	CSVDRGGQETQYF	TGCAGCGTTGACAGGGGTGGTCAAGAGACCCAGTACTTC
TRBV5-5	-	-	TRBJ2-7	CASNLNYEQYF	TGTGCCAGCAACCTCAACTACGAGCAGTACTTC
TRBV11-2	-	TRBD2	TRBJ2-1	CASGGEAGGPAGEQFF	TGTGCCAGCGGGGGAGAAGCGGGGGGACCCGCCGGGGAGCAGTTCTTC